The rows below give T cell receptor beta chains drawn from one sample of a study of OX40 agonist ivuxolimab in advanced cancers. Clones were sequenced by immunoSEQ multiplex PCR, and TCRdb holds only the in-frame ones, with some missing. The sample includes roughly 100,000 clones, roughly nine tenths of them seen just once. The starting material was CD4+ or CD8+ T cells sorted from blood, obtained in a trial of the OX40 agonist ivuxolimab. These receptors were collected from an adult with an advanced solid tumor such as melanoma, head and neck, liver or kidney cancer. CDR3s include the opening cysteine and the closing phenylalanine or tryptophan. D genes are given only for firm matches. The size field is filled for only some rows; it gives once, few, many or a size class.

TRBV6-6	-	TRBJ2-7	-	CASSYSTKGGEQYF	TGTGCCAGCAGTTACTCAACTAAAGGGGGCGAGCAGTACTTC
TRBV2	-	TRBJ2-3	-	CASIASLGGTQYF	TGTGCCAGCATAGCTAGCTTGGGTGGTACGCAGTATTTT
TRBV7-2	-	TRBJ2-3	-	CATGRGARSDTQYF	TGTGCCACCGGCCGGGGGGCCAGATCCGATACGCAGTATTTT
TRBV9	-	TRBJ2-7	-	CASSAADFPYEQYF	TGTGCCAGCAGCGCGGCGGACTTTCCCTACGAGCAGTACTTC
TRBV5-1	-	TRBJ1-1	-	CASSWQGQGTEAFF	TGCGCCAGCAGCTGGCAGGGGCAGGGCACTGAAGCTTTCTTT
TRBV5-1	-	TRBJ1-1	few	CASRSQTNTEAFF	TGCGCCAGCAGAAGTCAGACGAACACTGAAGCTTTCTTT
TRBV19	TRBD1	TRBJ2-5	-	CASSNRGRQETQYF	TGTGCCAGTAGCAACAGGGGACGGCAAGAGACCCAGTACTTC
TRBV5-6	-	TRBJ1-2	once	CASSSEPYGYTF	TGTGCCAGCAGCTCGGAGCCCTATGGCTACACCTTC
TRBV27	TRBD2	TRBJ2-7	few	CASSLNAGGPYEQYF	TGTGCCAGCAGCCTGAATGCGGGAGGGCCGTACGAGCAGTACTTC
TRBV4-1	-	TRBJ1-5	-	CASSIRDFQPQHF	TGCGCCAGCAGCATCAGGGATTTTCAGCCCCAGCATTTT
TRBV4-2	-	TRBJ2-1	-	CASSPSRPVGNTYNEQFF	TGTGCCAGCAGCCCGTCGCGTCCCGTGGGGAACACATACAATGAGCAGTTCTTC
TRBV27	TRBD1	TRBJ1-6	-	CASSPSGHRGFSSYNSPLHF	TGTGCCAGCAGTCCCTCCGGGCACAGGGGCTTTAGCTCCTATAATTCACCCCTCCACTTT
TRBV25-1	-	TRBJ1-4	-	CASSEWGSNEKLFF	TGTGCCAGCAGTGAATGGGGCAGTAATGAAAAACTGTTTTTT
TRBV23-1	TRBD1	TRBJ1-5	-	CASSQVRTGEDHLSNQPQHF	TGCGCCAGCAGTCAAGTAAGGACAGGGGAGGATCATCTAAGCAATCAGCCCCAGCATTTT
TRBV27	-	TRBJ2-5	-	CASSSGSTETQYF	TGTGCCAGCAGTTCGGGCAGCACGGAGACCCAGTACTTC
TRBV15	-	TRBJ1-1	-	CATSRGSNTEAFF	TGTGCCACCAGCAGAGGTTCGAACACTGAAGCTTTCTTT
TRBV11-2	-	TRBJ1-5	-	CASSLDRGQPQHF	TGTGCCAGCAGCTTAGATCGGGGACAGCCCCAGCATTTT
TRBV5-6	-	TRBJ1-3	-	CASSLRGSRGNTIYF	TGTGCCAGCAGCTTAAGAGGCTCCCGTGGAAACACCATATATTTT
TRBV6-1	TRBD1	TRBJ1-5	-	CASSDRTGSIGNQPQHF	TGTGCCAGCAGTGACCGGACAGGGAGTATAGGCAATCAGCCCCAGCATTTT
TRBV9	TRBD1	TRBJ1-1	-	CASSVGQGYFSEAFF	TGTGCCAGCAGCGTCGGACAGGGGTATTTCTCTGAAGCTTTCTTT
TRBV6-6	-	TRBJ1-5	-	CASRPGARYSNQPQHF	TGTGCCAGCAGGCCGGGAGCCAGGTATAGCAATCAGCCCCAGCATTTT
TRBV7-2	-	TRBJ2-1	once	CASSFHNEQFF	TGTGCCAGCAGCTTCCACAATGAGCAGTTCTTC
TRBV6-6	TRBD1	TRBJ1-5	-	CASSSGQTNNQPQHF	TGTGCCAGCAGTTCGGGACAGACCAATAATCAGCCCCAGCATTTT
TRBV7-9	-	TRBJ1-2	-	CASSLDGRYGYTF	TGTGCCAGCAGCTTAGATGGTCGCTATGGCTACACCTTC
TRBV6-5	TRBD2	TRBJ2-7	-	CASSYKLAGLSYEQYF	TGTGCCAGCAGTTACAAACTAGCGGGACTCTCCTACGAGCAGTACTTC
TRBV2	-	TRBJ2-3	-	CASSGWTGTDTQYF	TGTGCCAGCAGCGGATGGACAGGCACAGATACGCAGTATTTT
TRBV11-2	TRBD2	TRBJ2-2	-	CASSLGLAGGPSGELFF	TGTGCCAGCAGCCTCGGACTAGCGGGGGGGCCGAGCGGGGAGCTGTTTTTT
TRBV18	-	TRBJ1-1	-	CASSPTGRGDTEAFF	TGTGCCAGCTCACCAACGGGAAGGGGAGACACTGAAGCTTTCTTT
TRBV4-2	-	TRBJ2-7	-	CASSSTLSYEQYF	TGTGCCAGCAGCTCGACCCTCTCCTACGAGCAGTACTTC
TRBV5-8	-	TRBJ1-2	-	CASSLNLAVFAYGYTF	TGTGCCAGCAGCTTAAACCTCGCCGTTTTTGCCTATGGCTACACCTTC
TRBV6-1	-	TRBJ1-2	-	CASMRGVNYGYTF	TGTGCCAGCATGAGGGGAGTTAACTATGGCTACACCTTC
TRBV30	-	TRBJ1-2	-	CAWSVLTGLLNGYTF	TGTGCCTGGAGTGTACTAACAGGGTTATTAAATGGCTACACCTTC
TRBV6-5	-	TRBJ1-1	few	CASRLPGKEAFF	TGTGCCAGCAGGCTCCCAGGGAAGGAAGCTTTCTTT
TRBV5-5	-	TRBJ1-1	-	CASSLDLNTEAFF	TGTGCCAGCAGCTTAGACTTGAACACTGAAGCTTTCTTT
TRBV9	TRBD2	TRBJ2-3	few	CASSPPGTNPTDTQYF	TGTGCCAGCAGCCCTCCCGGGACTAACCCCACAGATACGCAGTATTTT
TRBV9	-	TRBJ2-1	-	CASSVGNTRTGNNEQFF	TGTGCCAGCAGCGTAGGGAATACGAGAACAGGTAACAATGAGCAGTTCTTC
TRBV5-1	-	TRBJ2-7	-	CASRNVAYEQYF	TGCGCCAGCCGGAATGTCGCCTACGAGCAGTACTTC
TRBV11-3	-	TRBJ1-2	-	CASSLVGSGDGYTF	TGTGCCAGCAGCTTAGTAGGGTCAGGGGATGGCTACACCTTC
TRBV7-3	-	TRBJ2-3	-	CASSISPGTDTQYF	TGTGCCAGCAGTATTTCACCGGGCACAGATACGCAGTATTTT
TRBV7-8	-	TRBJ2-5	-	CASSPLGGVRETQYF	TGTGCCAGCAGCCCCTTGGGGGGAGTTCGAGAGACCCAGTACTTC
TRBV15	-	TRBJ1-4	once	CATSRELGEKLFF	TGTGCCACCAGCAGGGAGCTGGGGGAAAAACTGTTTTTT